This TCR beta chain was documented in a study of T cells in Graves' hyperthyroidism and ophthalmopathy. RNA transcripts yielded amplified TCR beta CDR3 regions. The HTBI primer set drove a first-round RT-PCR of the TCR CDR3. A single record per CDR3 protein comes from TCRdb applying MiXCR to the multiplex PCR reads. This table has hundreds of thousands of distinct CDR3 sequences, just under 20% appearing once. Pregnant or lactating patients were excluded, as were those with uncontrolled infection or other autoimmune disease. V dropped 8 bases and J dropped 0 bases, with 16 bases sitting between them. Germline CDR1 reads SGHAT; CDR2 reads FQDESV (reference sequence). This CDR3 is built from 15 residues.

V and J are TRBV11-1 and TRBJ1-1; tentative D call: TRBD1 (6 bases). The material sequenced was blood. This TCR derives from a man aged 35 to 55 with Graves' ophthalmopathy. The DNA for the CDR3 is TGTGCCAGCTCTCGGGGGGGCCAAATGAACACTGAAGCTTTCTTT. As protein: CASSRGGQMNTEAFF.